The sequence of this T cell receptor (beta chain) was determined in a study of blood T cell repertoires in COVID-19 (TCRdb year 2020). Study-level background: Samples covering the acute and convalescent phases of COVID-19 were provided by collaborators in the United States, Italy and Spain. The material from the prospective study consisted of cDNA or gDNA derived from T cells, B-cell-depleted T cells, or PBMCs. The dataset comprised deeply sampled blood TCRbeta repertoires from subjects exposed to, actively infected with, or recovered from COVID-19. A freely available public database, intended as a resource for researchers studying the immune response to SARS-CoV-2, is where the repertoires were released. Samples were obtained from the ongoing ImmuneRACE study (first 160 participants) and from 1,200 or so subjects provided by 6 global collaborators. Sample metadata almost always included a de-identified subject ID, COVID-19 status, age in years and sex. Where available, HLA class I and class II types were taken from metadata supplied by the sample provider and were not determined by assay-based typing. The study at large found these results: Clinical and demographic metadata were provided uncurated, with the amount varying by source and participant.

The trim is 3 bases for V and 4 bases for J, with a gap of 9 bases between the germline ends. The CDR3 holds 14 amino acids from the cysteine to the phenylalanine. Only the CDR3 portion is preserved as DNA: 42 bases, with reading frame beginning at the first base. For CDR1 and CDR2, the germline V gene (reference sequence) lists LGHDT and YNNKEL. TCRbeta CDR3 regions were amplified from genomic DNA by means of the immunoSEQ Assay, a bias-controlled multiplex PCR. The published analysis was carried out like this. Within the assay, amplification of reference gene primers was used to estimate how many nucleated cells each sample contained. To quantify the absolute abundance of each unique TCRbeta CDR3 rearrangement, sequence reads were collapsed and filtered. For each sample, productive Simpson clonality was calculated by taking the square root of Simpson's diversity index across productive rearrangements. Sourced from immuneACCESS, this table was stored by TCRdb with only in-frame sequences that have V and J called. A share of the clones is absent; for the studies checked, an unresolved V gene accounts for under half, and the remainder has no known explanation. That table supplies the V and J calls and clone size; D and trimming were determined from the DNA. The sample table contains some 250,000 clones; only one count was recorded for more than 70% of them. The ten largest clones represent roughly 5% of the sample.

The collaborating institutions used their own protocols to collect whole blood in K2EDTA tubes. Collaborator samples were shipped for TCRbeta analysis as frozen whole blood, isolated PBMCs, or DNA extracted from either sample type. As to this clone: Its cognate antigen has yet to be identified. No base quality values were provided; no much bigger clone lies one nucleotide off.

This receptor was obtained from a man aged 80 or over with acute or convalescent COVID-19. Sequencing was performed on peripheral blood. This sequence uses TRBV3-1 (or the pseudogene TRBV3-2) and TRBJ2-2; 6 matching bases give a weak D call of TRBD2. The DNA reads TGTGCCAGCAGCCAGTCTAGCGTCACCGGGGAGCTGTTTTTT. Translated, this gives CASSQSSVTGELFF.